This note documents a single T cell receptor (beta chain) sequence. Its antigen is unidentified. The sample comes from a study of cytomegalovirus exposure and HLA in healthy donors. Study-level findings and limits: Analysis was carried out at a later point, and it linked a missense DCLRE1C variant to TCR beta V- and J-gene trimming. Cytomegalovirus association was assigned to about 150 TCR beta chains. The authors judged a highly shared variant cluster likely a sequencing artifact.

Primers for the PCR totalled 60 Vbeta and 13 Jbeta. Profiling relied on immunoSEQ multiplex PCR, and the TCRdb table lists in-frame clones only, not all of them. In the table there are approximately 170,000 clones, more than 60% of which are singletons. V lost 4 bases and J 4 bases, leaving 9 bases between the germline ends. The CDR3 length is 13 residues. The germline CDR1 and CDR2 sequences are SGHDT and YYEEEE. Healthy donors of bone marrow made up the group. The TCR originated in a female donor in good health and CMV-seronegative. The chain joins TRBV5-6 to TRBJ1-5; D call uncertain. Sequencing was done on a sample of PBMCs. The CDR3 sequence: CASSVYRNQPQHF. The CDR3 DNA follows: TGTGCCAGCAGCGTATACCGGAATCAGCCCCAGCATTTT.